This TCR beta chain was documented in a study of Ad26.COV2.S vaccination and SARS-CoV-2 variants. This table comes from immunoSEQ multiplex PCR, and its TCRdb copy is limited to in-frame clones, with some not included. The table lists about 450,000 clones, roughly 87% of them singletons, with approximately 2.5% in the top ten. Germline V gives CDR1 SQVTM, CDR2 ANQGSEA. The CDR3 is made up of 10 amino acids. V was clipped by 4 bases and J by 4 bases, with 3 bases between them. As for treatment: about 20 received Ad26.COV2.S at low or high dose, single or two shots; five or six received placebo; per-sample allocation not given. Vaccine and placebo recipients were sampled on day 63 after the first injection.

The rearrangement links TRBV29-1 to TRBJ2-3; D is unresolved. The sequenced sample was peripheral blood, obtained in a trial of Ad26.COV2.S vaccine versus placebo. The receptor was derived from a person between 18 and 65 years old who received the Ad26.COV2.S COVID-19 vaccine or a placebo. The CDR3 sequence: CSVGSDTQYF. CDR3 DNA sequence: TGCAGCGTTGGTTCAGATACGCAGTATTTT.